The 19 T cell receptor beta chains below all came from one sample that was sequenced in a study of blood T cell repertoires in COVID-19. TCRdb keeps only in-frame clones here, not all; method: immunoSEQ multiplex PCR. Of hundreds of thousands of clones listed, roughly 89% were seen once; the top ten hold around 3.3%. Source material: peripheral blood. The source is a woman between 18 and 29 years old who had recovered from COVID-19.

This clone has only one observation. The chain joins TRBV28 to TRBJ1-2; TRBD1 might be the D (5 bases). Trimming shortened V by 6 bases and J by 7 bases, and 18 bases separated the two germline ends. This CDR3 spans 14 amino acids. Germline V CDR1 and CDR2: MDHEN, SYDVKM. As DNA, the CDR3 is TGTGCCAGCAGCATTACCCCCAGGGCGGCTGGCTACACCTTC. This encodes CASSITPRAAGYTF.

V and J are TRBV9 and TRBJ1-1; D remains ambiguous. From germline, CDR1 is SGDLS and CDR2 YYNGEE. V was clipped by 3 bases and J by 4 bases, with 10 bases between them. The CDR3 is made up of 13 amino acids. This CDR3 is CASSAVGGTEAFF. The CDR3 DNA follows: TGTGCCAGCAGCGCCGTGGGAGGCACTGAAGCTTTCTTT.

This chain joins TRBV6-5 and TRBJ2-7; D possibly corresponds to TRBD1 (6 bases). The V and J ends lost 10 bases and 5 bases respectively, with 18 bases between them. Germline V CDR1 and CDR2: MNHEY, SVGAGI. This CDR3 region has 13 residues. CDR3 nucleotides: TGTGCCACCCAAGTTAACAGGGTCAACGAGCAGTACGTC. Protein product: CATQVNRVNEQYV.

The chain couples TRBV3-1 (or the pseudogene TRBV3-2) to TRBJ2-3; 10 bases agree with TRBD2. V shed 4 bases, J shed 2 bases, and the junction held 6 bases outside the gene matches. CDR3 length equals 16 residues. Germline V gene lookup returns CDR1 LGHDT and CDR2 YNNKEL (reference sequence). The CDR3 region has the DNA TGTGCCAGCAGCCGTGGACTAGCGGAGACCACAGATACGCAGTATTTT. It specifies CASSRGLAETTDTQYF.

The chain joins TRBV7-2 to TRBJ2-3; D gene uncertain. The CDR3 consists of 19 residues. V gave up 2 bases and J gave up 2 bases, with 23 bases separating them. The V gene's germline CDR1 is SGHTA and CDR2 FQGNSA. The CDR3 DNA reads as TGTGCCAGCAGCTTAAGGTCCAAGAGGCTCTACTCCTCCACAGATACGCAGTATTTT. It translates to CASSLRSKRLYSSTDTQYF.

The chain carries TRBV3-1 (or the pseudogene TRBV3-2) and TRBJ1-2; D remains ambiguous. CDR3 size: 13 residues. Germline loops: CDR1 LGHDT, CDR2 YNNKEL (reference sequence). Trimming removed 1 base at V and 7 bases at J, with 10 bases between. The CDR3 is CASSQGSGRGYTF. Here the CDR3 DNA reads TGTGCCAGCAGCCAAGGGTCGGGTCGTGGCTACACCTTC.

The genes are TRBV6-6 and TRBJ1-1; the D is unclear. Trimming removed 7 bases from V and 1 base from J, with 13 bases in between. The CDR3 runs 14 residues. Germline-derived CDR1 and CDR2 are MNHNY and SVGAGI (reference sequence). The CDR3 reads CASTTGVGNTEAFF. The DNA of the CDR3 is TGTGCCAGCACCACCGGGGTGGGGAACACTGAAGCTTTCTTT.

The chain combines TRBV25-1 with TRBJ1-6; 7 bases are shared with TRBD1. The CDR3 totals 16 residues. V was pared by 1 base and J by 10 bases, with 10 bases of the junction left unmatched. Germline V lookup: CDR1 MGHDK, CDR2 SYGVNS. The CDR3 loop is CASSESKTGWGSPLHF. CDR3 DNA: TGTGCCAGCAGTGAATCTAAGACAGGGTGGGGCTCACCCCTCCACTTT.

The chain employs TRBV7-9 and TRBJ2-7; D not resolved. V shed 4 bases and J shed 6 bases, with 19 bases lying between them. Germline values: CDR1 SEHNR, CDR2 FQNEAQ (reference sequence). The CDR3 loop spans 15 amino acids. This chain's CDR3 is CASSYDPSAVSEQYV. The CDR3, as DNA: TGTGCCAGCAGCTACGACCCTTCGGCGGTCTCCGAGCAGTACGTC.

This clone was seen once. The chain recombines TRBV11-3 with TRBJ1-1; D perhaps matches TRBD1 (6 bases). Deletions cut 5 bases from V and 9 bases from J, with 10 bases between. The germline V gene encodes CDR1 SGHNT and CDR2 YENEEA. This CDR3 region has 11 residues. The CDR3 sequence: CASSTGTKAFF. The CDR3 bases are TGTGCCAGCAGCACCGGGACAAAAGCTTTCTTT.

This chain joins TRBV25-1 and TRBJ1-4; 10 bases align to TRBD1. J lost 7 bases, V lost 4 bases, and 6 bases had no gene match. Germline CDR1 is MGHDK and CDR2 is SYGVNS. The CDR3 covers 15 residues. CDR3 coding DNA: TGTGCCAGCAGTGCCGGGACAGGGGTGGGTGAAAAACTGTTTTTT. It translates to CASSAGTGVGEKLFF.

The rearrangement links TRBV2 to TRBJ2-2; 8 bases match TRBD1. CDR1 and CDR2 (germline): SNHLY, FYNNEI. There are 14 residues in the CDR3. After removal of 6 bases from V and 6 bases from J, the junction contained 6 bases not matched to a gene. This chain's CDR3 is CASRDRVGAGELFF. The CDR3 DNA reads TGTGCCAGCAGGGACAGGGTAGGAGCCGGGGAGCTGTTTTTT.

The rearrangement uses TRBV6-5 and TRBJ2-3; TRBD2 aligns across 10 bases. V trimming: 4 bases; J trimming: 5 bases; junction bases outside the gene matches: 9. This CDR3 contains 16 residues. Germline V CDR1 and CDR2: MNHEY, SVGAGI. In DNA, the CDR3 is TGTGCCAGCAGTTCCACTAGCGGGAAAGGGGTAGATACGCAGTATTTT. Its protein is CASSSTSGKGVDTQYF.

The rearrangement links TRBV20-1 to TRBJ1-2, with 7 nucleotides matching TRBD1. Germline CDR1 and CDR2: DFQATT and SNEGSKA (reference sequence). J lost 8 bases, V lost 4 bases, and 7 bases had no gene match. The CDR3 spans 12 residues. The CDR3 DNA follows: TGCAGTGCTACTGACAGGGTAAAGGGCTACACCTTC. Translated, it gives CSATDRVKGYTF.

The chain has TRBV2 and TRBJ1-1, with 9 bases identical to TRBD1. This CDR3 region has 15 residues. With 10 bases clipped from V and 2 bases from J, the junction kept 11 bases outside the gene matches. Germline CDR1 reads SNHLY; CDR2 reads FYNNEI. DNA for the CDR3: TGTGCCACCCCCCATGGGGACAGGGTCAACACTGAAGCTTTCTTT. Its protein product is CATPHGDRVNTEAFF.

V usage is TRBV27 and J usage is TRBJ2-3; 9 bases agree with TRBD2. V gave up 4 bases and J gave up 4 bases; unmatched junction bases: 9. In germline, CDR1 is MNHEY, CDR2 SMNVEV (reference sequence). The CDR3 runs to 16 residues. The CDR3 DNA is TGTGCCAGCAGTTCTCTGGGTAGCGGGAGTTCAGATACGCAGTATTTT. It is translated as CASSSLGSGSSDTQYF.

The rearrangement uses TRBV7-9 and TRBJ2-1; TRBD2 is a possible D gene (6 bases). V was trimmed by 5 bases and J by 10 bases, leaving 21 bases between them. Germline V CDR1 and CDR2: SEHNR, FQNEAQ (reference sequence). The CDR3 totals 15 residues. CDR3 sequence: CASSQSTSPASEQFF. The CDR3, as DNA: TGTGCCAGCAGCCAAAGCACTAGCCCAGCGAGCGAGCAGTTCTTC.

V gene TRBV7-9 combines with J gene TRBJ2-1, with 8 bases that match TRBD2. Germline CDR1 is SEHNR and CDR2 is FQNEAQ (reference sequence). The CDR3 extends over 16 amino acids. Trimming at V came to 5 bases and at J to 2 bases, leaving 8 bases not matched to a gene. CDR3 residues: CASSATTSGPYNEQFF. The CDR3 nucleotides read TGTGCCAGCAGCGCCACAACTAGCGGTCCCTACAATGAGCAGTTCTTC. The whole variable domain, filled in from reference TRBV7-9 and TRBJ2-1, reads DTGVSQNPRHKITKRGQNVTFRCDPISEHNRLYWYRQTLGQGPEFLTYFQNEAQLEKSRLLSDRFSAERPKGSFSTLEIQRTEQGDSAMYLCASSATTSGPYNEQFFGPGTRLTVL.

This clone occurred a few times. This chain links TRBV11-2 with TRBJ2-7; the D gene is possibly TRBD2 (6 bases). The V gene lost 3 bases and the J gene lost 7 bases, with 19 bases spanning the gap. CDR3 length: 15 amino acids. From germline, CDR1 is SGHAT and CDR2 FQNNGV. CDR3 loop: CASSFSPTGVGEQYV. The DNA of the CDR3 is TGTGCCAGCAGCTTTTCCCCAACGGGAGTGGGTGAGCAGTACGTC.